The 20 T cell receptor beta chains listed next were all sequenced from one sample in a study of cytomegalovirus exposure and HLA in healthy donors. Primers included in the PCR were 60 Vbeta and 13 Jbeta primers. Libraries were prepared by immunoSEQ multiplex PCR; TCRdb keeps only in-frame clonotypes and omits some of them. The sample shows about 280,000 clones, 80% to 90% of them seen only once. Sequences were obtained from PBMCs. These receptors all come from a woman younger than 30 in good health and CMV-seronegative.

This clone was counted once. This sequence joins TRBV7-3 and TRBJ2-1; 16 nucleotides line up with TRBD2. In germline, CDR1 is SGHTA, CDR2 FQGTGA. The junction had 7 bases not matched to a gene; V was cut back by 2 bases and J by 9 bases. This CDR3 contains 17 residues. The CDR3 is CASSLYGTSGGAFEQFF. For the CDR3, the DNA is TGTGCCAGCAGCTTATACGGGACTAGCGGGGGGGCCTTTGAGCAGTTCTTC.

The chain carries TRBV9 and TRBJ2-5; 9 bases are shared with TRBD2. The CDR3 contains 16 residues. Unmatched junction bases numbered 10, after V lost 3 bases and J lost 4 bases. Germline CDR1 and CDR2: SGDLS and YYNGEE. The CDR3 nucleotides read TGTGCCAGCAGCGCCTCTGATAGCGGGGGAGGAGAGACCCAGTACTTC. Protein product: CASSASDSGGGETQYF.

This chain connects TRBV21-1 to TRBJ2-5; TRBD2, the table's D call, was not compared with the DNA. TRBV21-1 is a known pseudogene. The CDR3 contains 20 residues. This chain's CDR3 is CASSNPGTSGRLTISETQYF. The CDR3 nucleotides are TGTGCCAGCAGCAATCCGGGGACTAGCGGGAGGCTCACCATATCAGAGACCCAGTACTTC.

This chain connects TRBV2 to TRBJ2-1; TRBD1 matches 8 bases. After removal of 6 bases from V and 0 bases from J, the junction contained 4 bases not matched to a gene. The germline V gene encodes CDR1 SNHLY and CDR2 FYNNEI. The CDR3 extends over 15 amino acids. The CDR3 bases are TGTGCCAGCAGGGACAGGGATAGCTCCTACAATGAGCAGTTCTTC. This gives the protein CASRDRDSSYNEQFF.

The table lists this clone with a count of one. The chain recombines TRBV5-6 with TRBJ1-6, with 10 positions matching TRBD1. Germline CDR1 is SGHDT and CDR2 is YYEEEE. V shed 4 bases, J shed 7 bases, and the junction held 5 bases outside the gene matches. This CDR3 spans 15 amino acids. The CDR3, as DNA: TGTGCCAGCAGCCGCGACAGGGGGCTCAATTCACCCCTCCACTTT. It specifies CASSRDRGLNSPLHF.

The rearrangement uses TRBV6-5 and TRBJ2-7, with D hard to call. The CDR3 is made up of 12 amino acids. The V and J ends lost 6 bases and 0 bases respectively, with 6 bases between them. Germline CDR1 and CDR2: MNHEY and SVGAGI. The CDR3 DNA reads as TGTGCCAGCAGGGCTTTCTCCTACGAGCAGTACTTC. Protein: CASRAFSYEQYF.

This clone has a single count. The CDR3 is CASSLGTVSGNTIYF. CDR3 DNA: TGCGCCAGCAGCTTAGGGACAGTCTCTGGAAACACCATATATTTT. The J gene is TRBJ1-3, the V gene TRBV5-1, with 7 positions matching TRBD1. Trimming cost V 2 bases and J 0 bases; bases outside gene matches: 2. The CDR3 is 15 residues long. Germline V CDR1 and CDR2: SGHRS, YFSETQ.

Concerning this clone: Compared with germline, one end of the junction differs, possibly owing to a read error. The chain links TRBV7-9 to TRBJ1-4; 7 positions match TRBD1. The germline V gene encodes CDR1 SEHNR and CDR2 FQNEAQ (reference sequence). The CDR3 runs to 16 residues. CDR3 DNA: TGTTCCAGCAGCTTAGACCGCTGGGACAGTAATGAAAAACTGTTTTTT. It codes for CSSSLDRWDSNEKLFF. Drawing the rest from reference TRBV7-9 and TRBJ1-4, the complete variable domain is DTGVSQNPRHKITKRGQNVTFRCDPISEHNRLYWYRQTLGQGPEFLTYFQNEAQLEKSRLLSDRFSAERPKGSFSTLEIQRTEQGDSAMYLCSSSLDRWDSNEKLFFGSGTQLSVL.

The chain recombines TRBV2 with TRBJ2-3, with 7 bases that match TRBD2. J was trimmed by 1 base and V by 8 bases; bases with no gene match: 3. This CDR3 comprises 13 residues. The germline V gene has CDR1 SNHLY and CDR2 FYNNEI. CDR3 sequence reads: CASYAGGTDTQYF. DNA of the CDR3: TGTGCCAGCTATGCGGGGGGCACAGATACGCAGTATTTT.

This clone was detected only a few times. The V call is TRBV16, the J call TRBJ2-3; 12 positions agree with TRBD1. CDR3 length: 16 residues. Germline V gives CDR1 KGHSY, CDR2 FQNENV. The V gene end was trimmed by 4 bases and the J gene end by 5 bases; junction bases not matched to a gene: 7. In nucleotides, the CDR3 is TGTGCCAGCAGCCCACCTTGGGACAGGGGGCAAGATACGCAGTATTTT. Translated, it gives CASSPPWDRGQDTQYF.

This clone appeared once. The genes are TRBV9 and TRBJ2-3; perhaps TRBD2 as D (5 bases). The CDR3 has 17 amino acids. V was cut by 0 bases and J by 5 bases, with 19 bases left in between. The V gene's germline CDR1 is SGDLS and CDR2 YYNGEE. The CDR3 is CASSVEVSDSVKDTQYF. CDR3 nucleotides: TGTGCCAGCAGCGTAGAGGTTTCGGATAGCGTGAAAGATACGCAGTATTTT.

The rearrangement links TRBV25-1 to TRBJ2-7; the D gene is possibly TRBD1 (5 bases). Germline V CDR1 and CDR2: MGHDK, SYGVNS. V was shortened by 6 bases and J by 3 bases, with 6 bases between the two germline ends. CDR3 size: 11 residues. Here the CDR3 reads CASRQDYEQYF. The CDR3 DNA is TGTGCCAGCAGACAGGACTACGAGCAGTACTTC.

This chain joins TRBV4-1 and TRBJ2-4; 9 bases agree with TRBD1. This CDR3 region has 18 residues. Germline V gene lookup returns CDR1 MGHRA and CDR2 YSYEKL. The trim removed 1 base at V and 0 bases at J, leaving 7 bases unmatched. The DNA for the CDR3 is TGCGCCAGCAGCCAAGGGGGACAGGGAATAATAGCCAAAAACATTCAGTACTTC. This translates into CASSQGGQGIIAKNIQYF.

The chain recombines TRBV18 with TRBJ2-1, with 8 bases fitting TRBD2. V dropped 5 bases and J dropped 3; count of bases not matched to a gene: 6. The CDR3 extends over 15 amino acids. Germline-derived CDR1 and CDR2 are KGHSH and LQKENI. In DNA, the CDR3 is TGTGCCAGCTCAGAGGTACTAGCGGTCTACAATGAGCAGTTCTTC. This sequence encodes CASSEVLAVYNEQFF.

The chain is built from TRBV27 and TRBJ2-7, with 7 bases identical to TRBD1. The CDR3 length is 12 residues. J was trimmed by 5 bases and V by 4 bases; bases with no gene match: 2. Germline-derived CDR1 and CDR2 are MNHEY and SMNVEV (reference sequence). The CDR3 is CASSSGQNEQYF. The CDR3 bases are TGTGCCAGCAGTTCGGGACAGAACGAGCAGTACTTC.

The rearrangement joins TRBV2 to TRBJ1-1, with D maybe TRBD1 (5 bases). Per the germline V gene, CDR1 is SNHLY and CDR2 is FYNNEI. Trimming removed 5 bases at V and 4 bases at J, with 14 bases between. This CDR3 is built from 14 residues. CDR3 DNA sequence: TGTGCCAGCAGTTTTCAGGGAGGGAGCACTGAAGCTTTCTTT. Translation gives CASSFQGGSTEAFF.

The chain employs TRBV29-1 and TRBJ2-2; 11 bases map to TRBD1. CDR1 is SQVTM and CDR2 is ANQGSEA in the germline V gene. V lost 2 bases and J lost 3; bases outside the gene matches: 8. The CDR3 runs to 17 residues. CDR3: CSVELRTGGEDTGELFF. The DNA of the CDR3 is TGCAGCGTTGAATTAAGGACAGGGGGCGAGGACACCGGGGAGCTGTTTTTT.

This clone was seen only once. DNA for the CDR3: TGTGCCAGCAGCCCTGGCCCGGGGGATCACAAGGAGACCCAGTACTTC. Amino acids: CASSPGPGDHKETQYF. This chain joins TRBV5-4 and TRBJ2-5, with D possibly matching TRBD2 (6 bases). CDR1 is SGHNT, CDR2 YYREEE, per germline (reference sequence). This CDR3 has 16 amino acids. V lost 4 bases and J lost 5, with 21 bases in between.

The rearrangement links TRBV7-8 to TRBJ1-1; D may be TRBD1 (5 bases). Germline V gene lookup returns CDR1 SGHVS and CDR2 FQNEAQ. Trimming took 5 bases from V and 1 from J, leaving 11 bases between them. This CDR3 spans 14 amino acids. This chain's CDR3 is CASSPTTGNTEAFF. CDR3 DNA sequence: TGTGCCAGCAGCCCCACCACAGGGAACACTGAAGCTTTCTTT.

This rearrangement joins TRBV11-2 to TRBJ2-7; TRBD2 agrees at 10 bases. With V trimmed by 8 bases and J by 3 bases, 4 bases remained unmatched. This CDR3 is built from 13 residues. Germline V gene lookup returns CDR1 SGHAT and CDR2 FQNNGV. The CDR3 DNA is TGTGCCAGCTCTAGCGGGGGAAACTACGAGCAGTACTTC. Amino acids: CASSSGGNYEQYF.